This TCR beta chain was identified during a study of human T cells and chemical hapten exposure (dated by TCRdb to the early 2020s). Background for the entire study: Libraries were combined into a pool for sequencing, and differences in TCR yield between samples came mainly from small differences in library volumes within the pool. Peripheral blood TCR repertoire changes were tracked in vivo in alopecia patients during primary and secondary sensitization to the hapten diphenylcyclopropenone (DPC). For every blood RNA sample, sequencing covered both the TCR alpha and TCR beta chains.

Broader findings and caveats from the paper: After repeated subsampling, the strength of the expansion versus patch-test correlation and the threshold at which it became significant changed. No change with DPC sensitization was found in the number of TCRs above 1 in 1000 frequency, and no evidence of global repertoire structure alterations was found.

V trim: 7 bases; J trim: 2 bases; unmatched bases: 17. The CDR3 goes from the cysteine to the phenylalanine over 19 residues. Only the CDR3 part of the read is kept: 57 bases, read in frame from the first base. From the germline V gene (reference sequence), CDR1 is LNHDA and CDR2 is SQIVND. The library relied on RACE. Sequencer: NextSeq 500. During library preparation, unique molecular identifiers were attached to individual cDNA molecules so that TCRs could be counted in a quantitative, reproducible way. Under the source paper's analysis protocol: Samples had a median of about 96,000 TCRs, with a range from roughly 23,224 to 700,000. The Decombinator software suite was used to annotate the V, J and CDR3 of the TCR reads. For the PS versus PT1 abundance plots, all samples were subsampled to the same number of TCRs (28,000). TCRs were defined as expanded if absent before sensitization and observed at least eight times at the 2-week time point. TCRdb reanalyzed the raw reads on its own, using fastp at Q25 for trimming and MiXCR for clone calling, and kept in-frame beta chains. All rows with the same CDR3 protein become a single entry with the most common DNA and genes. Clone size and V and J calls follow TCRdb, not the original study. In all, the sample holds about 130,000 distinct CDR3 sequences, and around 8.2% of those were seen once. The ten top clones hold about 1.8% of the sample.

For this clonotype: Its target antigen remains unknown. No per-base quality is available; no much larger clone lies one base away.

Reading the label with the study, this specimen's time point is: healthy volunteer bleed at 2 weeks. Total RNA was extracted from unfractionated whole blood that had been collected in Tempus Blood RNA tubes. Five healthy volunteers acted as controls for TCR sequencing and had blood drawn at day 0, 2 weeks and 6 weeks. The TCR originated in a male donor in good health. Some clones in this sample may be carry-over from other donors' samples. The chain uses TRBV19 and TRBJ1-6; a stretch of 7 junction bases matches TRBD1. The sequencing input was whole blood. The CDR3 reads CASNPTDRDGGPYNSPLHF. The nucleotides read TGTGCCAGTAACCCGACCGACAGGGACGGGGGCCCCTATAATTCACCCCTCCACTTT.